This T cell receptor beta chain appears in the sequencing data of a study of T cell responses to AZD1222 COVID-19 vaccine. General study points: Repertoire sampling occurred only after the peak T cell response.

Germline V gene lookup returns CDR1 LGHDT and CDR2 YNNKEL (reference sequence). The CDR3 contains 13 residues. Trimming left V 3 bases short and J 14 bases short, with 14 bases between. Profiled with immunoSEQ multiplex PCR; TCRdb holds only in-frame clones, not every one. Here the sample spans 100,000 to 150,000 clones, more than 80% being singletons. Notes on this clone: Its specificity is unknown.

This specimen was peripheral blood, taken on day 0 of AZD1222 vaccination. This TCR came from an adult in good health. The V call is TRBV3-1 (or the pseudogene TRBV3-2), the J call TRBJ1-6; D is undetermined. CDR3 sequence: CASSQVPGMALHF. In nucleotides, the CDR3 is TGTGCCAGCAGCCAGGTCCCCGGTATGGCCCTCCACTTT.